Shown below are 8 T cell receptor beta chains from a single sample sequenced in a study of shared clonotypes between healthy human individuals. Only in-frame clones appear in the TCRdb table, and some are missing; sequencing was by immunoSEQ multiplex PCR. The sample lists roughly 1,500,000 clones, nearly 99% occurring once. Specimen: naive CD4+ T cells sorted from blood. Indicated subset: CD45RA+ positively selected. The receptors stem from a man younger than 45 in good health.

The rearrangement uses TRBV5-1 and TRBJ2-3; D is possibly TRBD1 (6 bases). From germline, CDR1 is SGHRS and CDR2 YFSETQ. This CDR3 contains 15 residues. Trimming left V 2 bases short and J 5 bases short, with 15 bases between. Written as DNA, the CDR3 is TGCGCCAGCAGCTTACAGGGTCCGAGAATAGATACGCAGTATTTT. Its protein product is CASSLQGPRIDTQYF.

The chain employs TRBV5-6 and TRBJ1-1; weak D call: TRBD1 (6 bases). The V end lost 4 bases, the J end lost 5 bases, and 15 bases lay between the germline ends. Germline CDR1 reads SGHDT; CDR2 reads YYEEEE. CDR3 length equals 14 residues. The CDR3 is CASSQTGTWTEAFF. The CDR3 region has the DNA TGTGCCAGCAGCCAAACAGGGACTTGGACTGAAGCTTTCTTT.

The rearrangement joins TRBV28 to TRBJ2-3; D unresolved. Between the trimmed V and J ends, which lost 2 bases and 1 base, there was a span of 7 bases. The germline V gene has CDR1 MDHEN and CDR2 SYDVKM. The CDR3 runs 14 residues. In nucleotides, the CDR3 is TGTGCCAGCAGTTTACGGCAGGGCACAGATACGCAGTATTTT. The encoded protein is CASSLRQGTDTQYF. The whole variable domain, remainder taken from reference TRBV28 and TRBJ2-3, is DVKVTQSSRYLVKRTGEKVFLECVQDMDHENMFWYRQDPGLGLRLIYFSYDVKMKEKGDIPEGYSVSREKKERFSLILESASTNQTSMYLCASSLRQGTDTQYFGPGTRLTVL.

A single count supports this clone. V is TRBV11-2 and J is TRBJ2-7, with 8 bases aligning to TRBD2. There are 14 residues in the CDR3. Germline CDR1 is SGHAT and CDR2 is FQNNGV. The junction had 9 bases not matched to a gene; V was cut back by 7 bases and J by 4 bases. CDR3 DNA sequence: TGTGCCAGCAAGAACCCGGGGACTAGGTACGAGCAGTACTTC. This encodes CASKNPGTRYEQYF. Filled out from reference TRBV11-2 and TRBJ2-7, the complete variable domain reads EAGVAQSPRYKIIEKRQSVAFWCNPISGHATLYWYQQILGQGPKLLIQFQNNGVVDDSQLPKDRFSAERLKGVDSTLKIQPAKLEDSAVYLCASKNPGTRYEQYFGPGTRLTVT.

V and J are TRBV28 and TRBJ1-1, with D hard to call. Germline CDR1 is MDHEN and CDR2 is SYDVKM. The CDR3 runs 13 residues. Between the trimmed V and J ends, which lost 6 bases and 0 bases, there was a span of 8 bases. The CDR3 DNA follows: TGTGCCAGCAGGATTAACATGAACACTGAAGCTTTCTTT. Protein sequence: CASRINMNTEAFF.

The chain carries TRBV4-1 and TRBJ1-2, with D unresolved. Germline CDR1 MGHRA, CDR2 YSYEKL. The CDR3 contains 16 residues. V was clipped by 0 bases and J by 1 base, with 12 bases between them. The CDR3 reads CASSQDMAGNNYGYTF. The CDR3 DNA reads TGCGCCAGCAGCCAAGATATGGCAGGCAATAACTATGGCTACACCTTC.

The chain carries TRBV25-1 and TRBJ2-2; possibly TRBD2 for D (6 bases). Trimming shortened V by 6 bases and J by 3 bases, and 17 bases separated the two germline ends. The CDR3 has 16 residues. Germline V gene data show CDR1 as MGHDK and CDR2 as SYGVNS. The CDR3 protein is CASSSGLRWDTGELFF. The CDR3 DNA follows: TGTGCCAGCAGCTCGGGACTGCGATGGGACACCGGGGAGCTGTTTTTT.

This sequence joins TRBV5-6 and TRBJ2-1, with 9 bases lining up with TRBD2. J lost 1 base, V lost 4 bases, and 3 bases had no gene match. The length of the CDR3 is 15 residues. CDR1 and CDR2 from the germline V gene are SGHDT and YYEEEE. CDR3 DNA sequence: TGTGCCAGCAGCCTGAGCGGGAGGTCCTACAATGAGCAGTTCTTC. Translated: CASSLSGRSYNEQFF.